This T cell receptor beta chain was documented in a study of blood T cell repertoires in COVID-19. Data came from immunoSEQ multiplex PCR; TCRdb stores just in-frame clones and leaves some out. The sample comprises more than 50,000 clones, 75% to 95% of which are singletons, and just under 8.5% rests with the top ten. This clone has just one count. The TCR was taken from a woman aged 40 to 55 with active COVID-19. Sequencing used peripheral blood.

The CDR3 here is CASSQGGGVGNSPLHF. CDR3 in DNA: TGTGCCAGCAGCCAAGGGGGAGGGGTGGGGAATTCACCCCTCCACTTT. V is TRBV3-1 (or the pseudogene TRBV3-2) and J is TRBJ1-6; TRBD1 is a possible D gene (5 bases). This CDR3 is 16 amino acids long. Trimming cost V 1 base and J 7 bases, with 14 bases left between them. Germline loops: CDR1 LGHDT, CDR2 YNNKEL (reference sequence).